The sequence of this T cell receptor (beta chain) was determined in a study of identical twins. Findings and caveats of the study: Conclusions rested on cross-sectional statistics rather than following the same donors. Out-of-frame alpha sequences shared by twins showed excess low generation probability.

This clonotype has a handful of counts. Its antigen is not known. A universal primer site was incorporated via template switching, and the cDNA contained unique molecular identifiers. TCRdb itself ran the 5' RACE reads through MiXCR, one entry per CDR3 protein. The sample lists around 1.7 million distinct CDR3 sequences, around 33% seen once, with about 0.25% in the top ten. Only healthy Caucasians were enrolled as donors. The germline V gene has CDR1 LGHDT and CDR2 YNNKEL (reference sequence). The CDR3 totals 14 residues. V was clipped by 3 bases and J by 4 bases, with 10 bases between them. This sequence originates from a newborn girl in good health. V and J are TRBV3-1 and TRBJ1-5; D unclear. Sequenced material: cord blood. CDR3 in amino acids: CASSQAPRNQPQHF. The CDR3 DNA sequence: TGTGCCAGCAGCCAGGCCCCACGGAATCAGCCCCAGCATTTT.